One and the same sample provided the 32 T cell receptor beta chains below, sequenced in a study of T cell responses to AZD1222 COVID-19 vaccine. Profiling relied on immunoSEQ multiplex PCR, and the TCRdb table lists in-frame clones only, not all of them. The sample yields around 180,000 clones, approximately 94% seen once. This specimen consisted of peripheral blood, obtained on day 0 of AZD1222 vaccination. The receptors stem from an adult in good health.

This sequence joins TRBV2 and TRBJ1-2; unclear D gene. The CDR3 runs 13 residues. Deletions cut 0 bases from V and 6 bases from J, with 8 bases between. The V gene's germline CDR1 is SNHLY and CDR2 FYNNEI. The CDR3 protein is CASSEALPDGYTF. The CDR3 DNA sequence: TGTGCCAGCAGTGAAGCGCTTCCAGATGGCTACACCTTC. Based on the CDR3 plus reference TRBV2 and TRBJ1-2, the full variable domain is EPEVTQTPSHQVTQMGQEVILRCVPISNHLYFYWYRQILGQKVEFLVSFYNNEISEKSEIFDDQFSVERPDGSNFTLKIRSTKLEDSAMYFCASSEALPDGYTFGSGTRLTVV.

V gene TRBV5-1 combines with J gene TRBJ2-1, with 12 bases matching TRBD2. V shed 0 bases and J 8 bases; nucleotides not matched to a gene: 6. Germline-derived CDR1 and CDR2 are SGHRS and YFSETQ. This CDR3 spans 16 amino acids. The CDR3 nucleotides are TGCGCCAGCAGCTTGGATGCTAGCGGGAGGGCTGATGAGCAGTTCTTC. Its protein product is CASSLDASGRADEQFF.

The CDR3 reads CASSYSAGGYNEQFF. CDR3 DNA sequence: TGTGCCAGCAGTTACTCGGCGGGAGGGTACAATGAGCAGTTCTTC. The J gene is TRBJ2-1, the V gene TRBV6-5; 9 bases agree with TRBD2. In germline, CDR1 is MNHEY, CDR2 SVGAGI. The CDR3 spans 15 residues. Losses at the gene ends were 0 bases for V and 4 bases for J; bases not matched to a gene: 1.

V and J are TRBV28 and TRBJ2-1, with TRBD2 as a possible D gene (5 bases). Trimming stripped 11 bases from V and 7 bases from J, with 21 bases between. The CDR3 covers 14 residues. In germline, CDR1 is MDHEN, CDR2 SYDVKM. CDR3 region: CACGTSGSLNEQFF. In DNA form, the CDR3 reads TGTGCCTGCGGAACTAGTGGTTCCCTAAATGAGCAGTTCTTC.

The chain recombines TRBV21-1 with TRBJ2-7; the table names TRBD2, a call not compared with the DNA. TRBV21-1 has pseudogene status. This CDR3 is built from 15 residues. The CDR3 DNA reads TGTGCCAGCAGCCTCAGCCGGGTCTCGGAGTACGAGCAGTACTTC. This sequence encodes CASSLSRVSEYEQYF.

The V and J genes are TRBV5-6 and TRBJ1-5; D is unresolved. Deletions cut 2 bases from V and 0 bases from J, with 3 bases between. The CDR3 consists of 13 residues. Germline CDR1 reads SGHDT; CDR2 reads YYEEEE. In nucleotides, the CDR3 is TGTGCCAGCAGCTTACGTAGCAATCAGCCCCAGCATTTT. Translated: CASSLRSNQPQHF.

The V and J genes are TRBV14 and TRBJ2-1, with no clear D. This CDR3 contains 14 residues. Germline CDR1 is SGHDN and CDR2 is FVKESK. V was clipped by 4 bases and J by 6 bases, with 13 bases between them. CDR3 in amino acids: CASSLRIAGNEQFF. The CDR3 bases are TGTGCCAGCAGCCTTAGAATCGCTGGCAATGAGCAGTTCTTC.

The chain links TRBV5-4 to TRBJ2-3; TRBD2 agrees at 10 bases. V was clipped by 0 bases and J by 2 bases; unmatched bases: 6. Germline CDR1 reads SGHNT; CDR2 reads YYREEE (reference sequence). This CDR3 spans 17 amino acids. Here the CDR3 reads CASSLAVGTSVTDTQYF. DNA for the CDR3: TGTGCCAGCAGCTTGGCCGTCGGGACTAGCGTCACAGATACGCAGTATTTT.

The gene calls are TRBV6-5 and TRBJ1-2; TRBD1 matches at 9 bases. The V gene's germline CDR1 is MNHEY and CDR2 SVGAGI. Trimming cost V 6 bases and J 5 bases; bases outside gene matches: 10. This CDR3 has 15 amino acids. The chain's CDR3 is CASRPPGQGDYGYTF. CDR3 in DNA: TGTGCCAGCAGACCCCCGGGACAGGGAGATTATGGCTACACCTTC.

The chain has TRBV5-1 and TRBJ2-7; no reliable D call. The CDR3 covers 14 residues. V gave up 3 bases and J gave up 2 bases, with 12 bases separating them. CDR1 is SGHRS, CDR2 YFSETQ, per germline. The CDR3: CASSWVDGTYEQYF. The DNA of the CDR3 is TGCGCCAGCAGCTGGGTGGACGGAACCTACGAGCAGTACTTC. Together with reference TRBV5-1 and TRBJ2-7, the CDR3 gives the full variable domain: KAGVTQTPRYLIKTRGQQVTLSCSPISGHRSVSWYQQTPGQGLQFLFEYFSETQRNKGNFPGRFSGRQFSNSRSEMNVSTLELGDSALYLCASSWVDGTYEQYFGPGTRLTVT.

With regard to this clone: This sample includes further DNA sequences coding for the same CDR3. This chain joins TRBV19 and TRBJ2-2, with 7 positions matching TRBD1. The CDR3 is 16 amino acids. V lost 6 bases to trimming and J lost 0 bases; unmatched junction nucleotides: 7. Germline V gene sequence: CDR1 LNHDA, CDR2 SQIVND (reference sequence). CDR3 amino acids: CASSLPQGANTGELFF. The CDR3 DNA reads TGTGCCAGTAGCCTCCCCCAGGGGGCGAACACCGGGGAGCTGTTTTTT.

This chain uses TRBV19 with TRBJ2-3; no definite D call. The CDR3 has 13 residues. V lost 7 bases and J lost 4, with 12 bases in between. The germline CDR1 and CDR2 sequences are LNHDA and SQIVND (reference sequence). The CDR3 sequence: CASTGQEPDTQYF. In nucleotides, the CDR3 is TGTGCCAGTACAGGTCAGGAGCCAGATACGCAGTATTTT.

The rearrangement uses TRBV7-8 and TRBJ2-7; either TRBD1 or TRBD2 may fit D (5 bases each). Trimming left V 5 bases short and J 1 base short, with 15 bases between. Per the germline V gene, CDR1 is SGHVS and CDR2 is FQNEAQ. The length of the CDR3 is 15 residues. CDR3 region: CASSREGRRSYEQYF. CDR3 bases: TGTGCCAGCAGCCGAGAGGGACGGAGGTCCTACGAGCAGTACTTC.

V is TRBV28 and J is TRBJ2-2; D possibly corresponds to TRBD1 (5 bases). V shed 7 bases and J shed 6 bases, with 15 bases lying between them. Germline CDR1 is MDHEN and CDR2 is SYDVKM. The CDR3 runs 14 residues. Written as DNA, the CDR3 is TGTGCCAGCAACGTATTACAGGTCGCCGGGGAGCTGTTTTTT. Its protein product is CASNVLQVAGELFF.

The CDR3 sequence is CASSSTWDTTNSPLHF. The CDR3 nucleotides read TGTGCCAGCAGCTCGACCTGGGACACCACTAATTCACCCCTCCACTTT. The gene calls are TRBV5-6 and TRBJ1-6; D is perhaps TRBD1 (6 bases). The CDR3 sequence is 16 residues long. CDR1 and CDR2 from the germline V gene are SGHDT and YYEEEE. The germline V and J ends were trimmed by 3 bases and 6 bases, with 16 bases remaining between them.

Here the CDR3 reads CASSVPGGFGYTF. The DNA of the CDR3 is TGTGCCAGCAGCGTACCAGGGGGGTTTGGCTACACCTTC. The rearrangement uses TRBV9 and TRBJ1-2; the match to TRBD1 covers 7 bases. The CDR3 totals 13 residues. The ends lost 1 base at V and 7 bases at J; junction bases unmatched: 4. Per germline, CDR1 SGDLS and CDR2 YYNGEE. Drawing the rest from reference TRBV9 and TRBJ1-2, the complete variable domain is DSGVTQTPKHLITATGQRVTLRCSPRSGDLSVYWYQQSLDQGLQFLIQYYNGEERAKGNILERFSAQQFPDLHSELNLSSLELGDSALYFCASSVPGGFGYTFGSGTRLTVV.

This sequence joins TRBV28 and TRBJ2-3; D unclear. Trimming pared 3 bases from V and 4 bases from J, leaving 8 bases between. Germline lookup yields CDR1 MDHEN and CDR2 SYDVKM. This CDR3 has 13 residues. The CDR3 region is CASSLTLSDTQYF. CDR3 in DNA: TGTGCCAGCAGTTTGACACTCTCAGATACGCAGTATTTT.

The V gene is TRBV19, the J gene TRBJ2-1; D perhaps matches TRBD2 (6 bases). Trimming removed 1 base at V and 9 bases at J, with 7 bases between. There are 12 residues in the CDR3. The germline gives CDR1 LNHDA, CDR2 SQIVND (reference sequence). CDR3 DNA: TGTGCCAGTAGTATAGGCGGGATTGAGCAGTTCTTC. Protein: CASSIGGIEQFF.

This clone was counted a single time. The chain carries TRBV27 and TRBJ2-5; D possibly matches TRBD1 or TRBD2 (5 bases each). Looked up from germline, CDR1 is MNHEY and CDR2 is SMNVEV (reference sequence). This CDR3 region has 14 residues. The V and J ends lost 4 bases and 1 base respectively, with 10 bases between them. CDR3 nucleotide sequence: TGTGCCAGCAGTTGGGGACCCGTCCAAGAGACCCAGTACTTC. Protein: CASSWGPVQETQYF.

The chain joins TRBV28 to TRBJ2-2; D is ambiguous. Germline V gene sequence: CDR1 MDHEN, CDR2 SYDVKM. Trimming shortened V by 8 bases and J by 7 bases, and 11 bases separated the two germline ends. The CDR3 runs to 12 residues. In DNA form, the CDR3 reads TGTGCCAGCGCCCAGATCGGCGGGGAGCTGTTTTTT. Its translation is CASAQIGGELFF.

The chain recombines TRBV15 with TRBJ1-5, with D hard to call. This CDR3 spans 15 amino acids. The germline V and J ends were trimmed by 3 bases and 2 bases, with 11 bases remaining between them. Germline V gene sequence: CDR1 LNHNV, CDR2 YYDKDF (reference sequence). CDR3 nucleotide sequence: TGTGCCACCAGCAGGGCCGGAACAGGCAATCAGCCCCAGCATTTT. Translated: CATSRAGTGNQPQHF.

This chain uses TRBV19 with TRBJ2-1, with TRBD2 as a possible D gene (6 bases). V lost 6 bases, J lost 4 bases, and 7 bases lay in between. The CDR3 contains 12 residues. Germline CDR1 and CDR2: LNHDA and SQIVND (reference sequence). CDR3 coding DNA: TGTGCCAGTAGCGGGGGATACAATGAGCAGTTCTTC. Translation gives CASSGGYNEQFF. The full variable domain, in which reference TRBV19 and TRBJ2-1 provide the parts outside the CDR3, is DGGITQSPKYLFRKEGQNVTLSCEQNLNHDAMYWYRQDPGQGLRLIYYSQIVNDFQKGDIAEGYSVSREKKESFPLTVTSAQKNPTAFYLCASSGGYNEQFFGPGTRLTVL.

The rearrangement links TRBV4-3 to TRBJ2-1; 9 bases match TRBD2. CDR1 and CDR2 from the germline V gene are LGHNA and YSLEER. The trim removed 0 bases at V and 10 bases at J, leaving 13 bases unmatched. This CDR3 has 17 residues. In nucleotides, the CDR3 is TGCGCCAGCAGCCAAGATGCAGCGGGGGGTCTCCTATTGGAGCAGTTCTTC. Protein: CASSQDAAGGLLLEQFF.

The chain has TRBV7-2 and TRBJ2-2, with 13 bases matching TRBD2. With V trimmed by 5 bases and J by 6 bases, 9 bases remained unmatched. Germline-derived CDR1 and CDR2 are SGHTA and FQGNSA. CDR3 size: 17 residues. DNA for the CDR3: TGTGCCAGCAGCCCACGGACTAGCGGGAGATCCGCCGGGGAGCTGTTTTTT. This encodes CASSPRTSGRSAGELFF.

CDR3 amino acids: CAPQGTGGGNTEAFF. The CDR3 DNA is TGTGCCCCCCAAGGGACAGGGGGCGGGAACACTGAAGCTTTCTTT. The chain links TRBV24-1 to TRBJ1-1, with 12 bases fitting TRBD1. Trimming at V came to 12 bases and at J to 1 base, leaving 8 bases not matched to a gene. This CDR3 comprises 15 residues. Germline V lookup: CDR1 KGHDR, CDR2 SFDVKD.

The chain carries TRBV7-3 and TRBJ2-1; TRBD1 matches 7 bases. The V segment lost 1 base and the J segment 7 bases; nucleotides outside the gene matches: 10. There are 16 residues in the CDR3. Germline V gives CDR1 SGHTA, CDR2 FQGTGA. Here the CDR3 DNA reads TGTGCCAGCAGCTTAAAGGGCCGGCAGGGGGTTAATGAGCAGTTCTTC. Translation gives CASSLKGRQGVNEQFF.

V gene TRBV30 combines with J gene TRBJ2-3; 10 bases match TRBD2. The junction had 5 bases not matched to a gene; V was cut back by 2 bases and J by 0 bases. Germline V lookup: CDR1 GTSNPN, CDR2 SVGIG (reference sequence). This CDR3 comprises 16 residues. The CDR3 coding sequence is TGTGCCTGGAGTCCCTTGACTAGCGGGAGCACAGATACGCAGTATTTT. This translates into CAWSPLTSGSTDTQYF.

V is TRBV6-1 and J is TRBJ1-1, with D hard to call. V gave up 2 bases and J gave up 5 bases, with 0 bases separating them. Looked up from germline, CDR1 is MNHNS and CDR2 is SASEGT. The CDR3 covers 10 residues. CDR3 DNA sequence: TGTGCCAGCAGTGAAACTGAAGCTTTCTTT. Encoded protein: CASSETEAFF.

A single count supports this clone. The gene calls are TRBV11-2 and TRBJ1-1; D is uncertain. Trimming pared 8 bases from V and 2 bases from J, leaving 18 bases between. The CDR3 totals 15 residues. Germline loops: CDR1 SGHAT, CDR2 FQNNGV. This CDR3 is CASYSWVDTNTEAFF. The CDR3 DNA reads TGTGCCAGCTACTCCTGGGTTGATACCAACACTGAAGCTTTCTTT.

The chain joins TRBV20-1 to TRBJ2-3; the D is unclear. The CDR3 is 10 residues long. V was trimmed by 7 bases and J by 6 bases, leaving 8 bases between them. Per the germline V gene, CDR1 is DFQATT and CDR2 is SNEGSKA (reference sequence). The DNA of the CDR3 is TGCAGTGGAACCCACGATACGCAGTATTTT. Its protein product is CSGTHDTQYF.

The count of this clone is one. DNA of the CDR3: TGCAGTGCTAGTCCCCCAGGGTGGGGCAATCAGCCCCAGCATTTT. It codes for CSASPPGWGNQPQHF. The chain combines TRBV20-1 with TRBJ1-5, with D possibly being TRBD1 (5 bases). The CDR3 spans 15 residues. Trimming took 3 bases from V and 2 from J, leaving 14 bases between them. Germline assignment: CDR1 DFQATT and CDR2 SNEGSKA (reference sequence).

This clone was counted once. The CDR3 sequence is CASSSAAGQGWLNEQFF. CDR3 DNA: TGTGCCAGCAGTTCAGCCGCGGGACAGGGGTGGTTAAATGAGCAGTTCTTC. The chain carries TRBV6-2 or TRBV6-3 and TRBJ2-1; 10 bases align to TRBD1. This CDR3 region has 17 residues. Germline CDR1 MNHEY, CDR2 SVGEGT. Trimming cost V 4 bases and J 7 bases; bases outside gene matches: 13.